Following are 4 T cell receptor beta chains from one sample sequenced in a study of blood T cell repertoires in COVID-19 (dated by TCRdb to 2018 to 2020). The library relied on the immunoSEQ multiplex PCR assay. The source is immuneACCESS, and TCRdb retained only in-frame sequences with V and J called. Part of the clones is not carried over; for the studies checked, unresolved V genes explain less than half of this, and the remainder is unexplained. The sample table contains over 250,000 clones; only one count was recorded for about 80% of them. Together, the top ten hold 4.1% of the sample. Sequenced material: PBMCs or T cells enriched from blood (not recorded which). The receptors here all came from a man aged 25-45 years with acute COVID-19.

The chain has TRBV7-8 and TRBJ2-2; 8 bases map to TRBD2. Germline CDR1 reads SGHVS; CDR2 reads FQNEAQ. J was trimmed by 4 bases and V by 5 bases; bases with no gene match: 9. The CDR3 runs to 16 residues. The CDR3 region is CASSAFERGITGELFF. The DNA for the CDR3 is TGTGCCAGCAGCGCCTTTGAGCGGGGGATCACCGGGGAGCTGTTTTTT. The complete variable domain, with remaining parts taken from reference TRBV7-8 and TRBJ2-2, reads GAGVSQSPRYKVAKRGQDVALRCDPISGHVSLFWYQQALGQGPEFLTYFQNEAQLDKSGLPSDRFFAERPEGSVSTLKIQRTQQEDSAVYLCASSAFERGITGELFFGEGSRLTVL.

V usage is TRBV9 and J usage is TRBJ2-2; D gene unclear. The CDR3 contains 14 residues. Deletions cut 5 bases from V and 1 base from J, with 9 bases between. CDR1 SGDLS and CDR2 YYNGEE come from the germline V gene. The CDR3 region has the DNA TGTGCCAGCAGTGCAAGCATGAACACCGGGGAGCTGTTTTTT. Its translation is CASSASMNTGELFF. Full variable domain (outside the CDR3, taken from reference TRBV9 and TRBJ2-2): DSGVTQTPKHLITATGQRVTLRCSPRSGDLSVYWYQQSLDQGLQFLIQYYNGEERAKGNILERFSAQQFPDLHSELNLSSLELGDSALYFCASSASMNTGELFFGEGSRLTVL.

The chain carries TRBV4-3 and TRBJ2-2, with TRBD2 matching over 7 bases. Trimming at V came to 3 bases and at J to 0 bases, leaving 13 bases not matched to a gene. This CDR3 region has 19 residues. Germline-derived CDR1 and CDR2 are LGHNA and YSLEER. CDR3 region: CASSQVATVAGANTGELFF. The CDR3 DNA sequence: TGCGCCAGCAGCCAGGTTGCGACGGTTGCGGGAGCGAACACCGGGGAGCTGTTTTTT.

This CDR3 reads CAFRGQVYNYGYTF. CDR3 nucleotide sequence: TGTGCCTTCCGGGGTCAGGTTTATAACTATGGCTACACCTTC. J is TRBJ1-2 and V is TRBV21-1. TRBV21-1 constitutes a pseudogene. The CDR3 totals 14 residues.